This TCR beta chain was sequenced during a study of T cells in Graves' hyperthyroidism and ophthalmopathy (dated by TCRdb to between 2018 and 2020). Background for the entire study: Peripheral blood was collected at initial diagnosis, before any treatment. A discovery cohort of around 100 patients, fewer than 50 with Graves' ophthalmopathy and under 60 with stable Graves' hyperthyroidism, was used to find distinguishing TCR V-J signatures. Whether ophthalmopathy could be predicted prospectively was tested in an independent validation cohort made up of about 18 hyperthyroidism patients plus 17 patients who later progressed to ophthalmopathy. For training and testing, the 100 or so patients in the discovery cohort were randomly divided in a 7:3 ratio. In addition, the study compared T-cell repertoires in thyroid tissue and in blood from 6 or 7 Graves' hyperthyroidism patients. Once sampling was done, hyperthyroidism patients were given methimazole at a starting dose of 30 mg daily, whereas ophthalmopathy patients were given high-dose intravenous methylprednisolone. According to the paper, TCR Vbeta CDR3 sequencing was carried out on some 130 peripheral blood samples, which came from 40 to 45 ophthalmopathy, 70 to 80 hyperthyroidism and roughly 17 progressor patients. General conclusions and limits of the study: A 13 V-J signature model separated ophthalmopathy from stable hyperthyroidism, with roughly 88% sensitivity and around 84% specificity in cross-validation and 80%/75% in testing. Most expanded thyroid clonotypes (frequency above 0.001) were also detected in blood, suggesting blood repertoires may reflect thyroid immune responses. In validation, the model predicted progression to ophthalmopathy a median of around six months before onset, with roughly 70% sensitivity and 72.22% specificity. No statistical method was used to set the sample size in advance, and investigators knew the group allocation.

The TCR beta CDR3 regions were amplified from RNA transcripts. The first round of RT-PCR for the TCR CDR3 was performed with the HTBI primer set and the Qiagen OneStep RT-PCR kit. A second multiplex PCR round built the libraries, followed by size selection and purification. Libraries were sequenced paired-end with 100 bp reads on an Illumina HiSeq2000. The paper's data handling went like this. SOAPnuke was used to process the raw data, removing reads that contained adapters or uncalled bases, had a mean Phred below 15, or lacked an exact match to the constant primer or identifier. COPE v1.2.5 was used to merge the high-quality paired reads, and each unique nucleotide sequence was defined as a clonotype. MiTCR v1.1 was used to align the clonotypes against IMGT TRBV, TRBD and TRBJ reference segments. The analysis included only V-J combinations with a frequency above 0.0001, which together covered more than 99% of the repertoires. The TCS score was defined as the ratio of F50 (clonal expansion) to E x V (chaos), calculated using BLOSUM62-based TCRdist between CDR3 peptides within each V-J. Welch's t-statistics and random forest reduced several hundred V-J features to 10 to 15, which were used in a naive Bayes classifier (R e1071). The similarity between thyroid and blood repertoires was quantified using the Morisita-Horn index. TCRdb trimmed public reads at Q25 via fastp, called clones via MiXCR and kept in-frame beta chains. One record per CDR3 amino acid sequence lists the most common genes and DNA. TCRdb's processing, not the authors' own work, is the source of the V and J calls. The sample records 750,000 to 950,000 distinct CDR3 sequences, about two fifths of which are singletons. Of the sample, around 10% is held by the ten largest clones.

The sample holds many counts of this clonotype. What this receptor recognizes is not known. There are no base qualities to consult, and no much larger clone falls within one base. Trimming costs V 4 bases and J 13 bases, and their ends lie 20 bases apart. The CDR3 runs 14 residues from the cysteine to the phenylalanine. The entry retains the CDR3 DNA only, 42 bases that are in frame from base 1. The germline V gene provides CDR1 SQVTM and CDR2 ANQGSEA. A patient counted as having stable Graves' hyperthyroidism if no progression to ophthalmopathy occurred over 18 months of follow-up. Hyperthyroidism patients were aged 18 to 65 years and newly diagnosed, with disease duration of less than 2 months. Patients with uncontrolled infections, other autoimmune diseases, pregnancy or lactation were excluded. Diagnoses were based on clinical symptoms, serum thyroxine and TRAb, thyroid ultrasound and orbital computed tomography. PBMCs were separated from 10 ml of fresh peripheral blood using Ficoll-Paque density gradient centrifugation. Total RNA was extracted with Trizol reagent, and quality was checked on an Agilent 2100 Bioanalyzer.

The source material was blood. Rearrangement joined TRBV29-1 to TRBJ1-6, with TRBD1 tentatively as D gene (5 bases match). The source of this sequence is a man aged 18 to 29 with Graves' hyperthyroidism. The CDR3 region has the sequence CSVGPSGDANPLHF. The DNA is TGCAGCGTTGGACCGTCGGGGGACGCGAATCCCCTCCACTTT.